Listed below are T cell receptor beta chains from one sample, sequenced in a study of PD-1 blockade in classical Hodgkin lymphoma. Some clones are missing from TCRdb's copy, which holds only in-frame ones; the method was immunoSEQ multiplex PCR. The table includes roughly 25,000 clones, less than 75% detected once. The starting material was peripheral blood mononuclear cells (PBMCs), obtained before the fourth cycle of nivolumab. All receptors come from a human donor with classical Hodgkin lymphoma. The CDR3 runs from the conserved cysteine through the conserved F or W. D genes are given only for firm matches. Clone size is given for some rows only: seen once, a few or many times, or a class if the clone is expanded.

CDR3 protein	V gene	J gene	D gene	clone size
CASTRDVLSYEQYF	TRBV2	TRBJ2-7	.	.
CASSDPGMNTEAFF	TRBV10-2	TRBJ1-1	.	.
CSVVVRGLTGELFF	TRBV29-1	TRBJ2-2	.	.
CASRGSSAELAPLHF	TRBV6-1	TRBJ1-6	.	.
CASSPDRDRGGGYTF	TRBV18	TRBJ1-2	TRBD1	.
CASSARGYSYEQYF	TRBV9	TRBJ2-7	.	.
CASRPDIRPGELFF	TRBV2	TRBJ2-2	.	.
CAISERTEAFF	TRBV10-3	TRBJ1-1	.	few
CASTHKGGPDTQYF	TRBV6-7	TRBJ2-3	.	once
CATLGGNTIYF	TRBV6-6	TRBJ1-3	.	.
CASSNRNEQFF	TRBV28	TRBJ2-1	.	.
CASSPRGHGYTF	TRBV6-6	TRBJ1-2	.	.
CASSLGQGVEKLFF	TRBV5-4	TRBJ1-4	TRBD1	once
CASSYSAEIGYGYTF	TRBV6-5	TRBJ1-2	.	few
CASSLGVSPEDTQYF	TRBV7-9	TRBJ2-3	.	.
CASSFSGELFF	TRBV6-1	TRBJ2-2	.	.
CSARGGQKLFF	TRBV20-1	TRBJ1-4	.	.
CASRTPTGSRNQPQHF	TRBV28	TRBJ1-5	.	.
CASSVLRVNYGYTF	TRBV28	TRBJ1-2	.	.
CASKSLGGGLLSTDTQYF	TRBV2	TRBJ2-3	TRBD2	few
CASRDRGPEGYTF	TRBV6-6	TRBJ1-2	TRBD1	.
CASSLSAAGGGDTIYF	TRBV27	TRBJ1-3	TRBD1	.
CASSKGEVGQPQHF	TRBV5-1	TRBJ1-5	.	.
CASSLGRLNSPLHF	TRBV27	TRBJ1-6	.	medium-sized
CASSRLAGDVYEQFF	TRBV6-5	TRBJ2-1	TRBD2	.
CASIYPASMNTEAFF	TRBV6-4	TRBJ1-1	.	.
CASSSRDSYILTRGYTF	TRBV4-3	TRBJ1-2	TRBD1	.
CASSPGRGLVEQYF	TRBV4-3	TRBJ2-7	TRBD1	.
CASSLGGLRADTQYF	TRBV5-4	TRBJ2-3	.	.
CASSSQRADITYGYTF	TRBV27	TRBJ1-2	.	.
CASSQDRPGVNTEAFF	TRBV14	TRBJ1-1	.	.
CASSVDSGIEGLNEQFF	TRBV9	TRBJ2-1	.	.
CASSFGETQYF	TRBV5-1	TRBJ2-5	.	medium-sized
CASSLRDPRDSPLHF	TRBV7-2	TRBJ1-6	.	.
CASSQNLGQGPLNTEAFF	TRBV7-6	TRBJ1-1	TRBD1	medium-sized
CASSLETGLDQFF	TRBV5-6	TRBJ2-1	.	once
CASSPLHTGLVFQYF	TRBV11-2	TRBJ2-5	TRBD2	.
CTSSQERGSYNSPLHF	TRBV1	TRBJ1-6	.	.
CASSKGSRGLAPDNEQFF	TRBV21-1	TRBJ2-1	.	.
CASSQDAAGGQPQHF	TRBV4-1	TRBJ1-5	.	.
CASSLGQLNQETQYF	TRBV18	TRBJ2-5	TRBD1	.
CASSLAQGATGELFF	TRBV5-1	TRBJ2-2	TRBD1	.
CASRTNFVTEAFF	TRBV7-9	TRBJ1-1	.	few
CASSLSARGLVDEQFF	TRBV18	TRBJ2-1	TRBD1	few
CASSEAAGGHTEAFF	TRBV6-1	TRBJ1-1	TRBD1	.
CASSEVARAGGNTEAFF	TRBV2	TRBJ1-1	.	.
CASHAGGGYTF	TRBV19	TRBJ1-2	.	.
CASSPVAGEGNTIYF	TRBV7-2	TRBJ1-3	.	.
CASSWGGMGYTF	TRBV28	TRBJ1-2	.	.
CATRDGGGEAFF	TRBV15	TRBJ1-1	.	.
CASSYSQGLEEKLFF	TRBV6-5	TRBJ1-4	.	.